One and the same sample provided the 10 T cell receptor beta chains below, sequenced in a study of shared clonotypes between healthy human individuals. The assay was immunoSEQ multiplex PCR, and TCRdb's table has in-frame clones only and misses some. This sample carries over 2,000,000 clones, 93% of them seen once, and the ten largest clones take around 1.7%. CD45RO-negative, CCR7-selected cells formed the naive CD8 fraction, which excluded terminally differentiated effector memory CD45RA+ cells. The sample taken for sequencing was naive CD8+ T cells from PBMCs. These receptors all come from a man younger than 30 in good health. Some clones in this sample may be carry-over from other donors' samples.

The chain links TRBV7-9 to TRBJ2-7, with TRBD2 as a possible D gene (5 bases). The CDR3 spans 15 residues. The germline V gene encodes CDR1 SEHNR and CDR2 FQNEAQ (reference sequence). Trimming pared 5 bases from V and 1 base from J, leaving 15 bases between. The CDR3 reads CASSPTSTGSYEQYF. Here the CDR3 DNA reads TGTGCCAGCAGCCCTACTTCGACGGGGTCCTACGAGCAGTACTTC. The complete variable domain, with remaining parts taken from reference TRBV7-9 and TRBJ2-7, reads DTGVSQNPRHKITKRGQNVTFRCDPISEHNRLYWYRQTLGQGPEFLTYFQNEAQLEKSRLLSDRFSAERPKGSFSTLEIQRTEQGDSAMYLCASSPTSTGSYEQYFGPGTRLTVT.

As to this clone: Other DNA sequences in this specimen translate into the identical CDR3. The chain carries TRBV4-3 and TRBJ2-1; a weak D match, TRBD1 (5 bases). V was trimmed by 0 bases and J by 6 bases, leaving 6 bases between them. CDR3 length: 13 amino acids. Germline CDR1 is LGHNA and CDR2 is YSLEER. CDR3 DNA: TGCGCCAGCAGCCAAGACACAGGCAATGAGCAGTTCTTC. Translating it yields CASSQDTGNEQFF.

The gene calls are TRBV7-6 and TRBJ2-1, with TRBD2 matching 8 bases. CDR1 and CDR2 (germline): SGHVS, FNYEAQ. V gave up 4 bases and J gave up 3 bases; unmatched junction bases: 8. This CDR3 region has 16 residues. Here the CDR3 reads CASSWAPREGYNEQFF. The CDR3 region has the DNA TGTGCCAGCAGCTGGGCCCCACGGGAGGGCTACAATGAGCAGTTCTTC.

The CDR3 DNA follows: TGTGCCAGCAGCCTTGGCCGGGCTCTGGGTAATGAGCAGTTCTTC. This codes for CASSLGRALGNEQFF. This rearrangement joins TRBV11-2 to TRBJ2-1; D is undetermined. Trimming removed 5 bases at V and 7 bases at J, with 18 bases between. Germline loops: CDR1 SGHAT, CDR2 FQNNGV. The length of the CDR3 is 15 residues.

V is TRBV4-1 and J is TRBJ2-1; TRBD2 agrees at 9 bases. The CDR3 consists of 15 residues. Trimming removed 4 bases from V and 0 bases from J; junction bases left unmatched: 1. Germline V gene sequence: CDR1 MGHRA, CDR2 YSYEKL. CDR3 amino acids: CASSLSGSSYNEQFF. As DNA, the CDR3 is TGCGCCAGCAGCCTTAGCGGGAGCTCCTACAATGAGCAGTTCTTC.

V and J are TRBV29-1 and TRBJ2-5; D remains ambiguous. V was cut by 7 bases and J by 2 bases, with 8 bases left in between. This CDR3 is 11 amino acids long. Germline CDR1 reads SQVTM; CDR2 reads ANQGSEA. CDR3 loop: CSGRLQETQYF. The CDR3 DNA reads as TGCAGCGGGCGGCTGCAAGAGACCCAGTACTTC.

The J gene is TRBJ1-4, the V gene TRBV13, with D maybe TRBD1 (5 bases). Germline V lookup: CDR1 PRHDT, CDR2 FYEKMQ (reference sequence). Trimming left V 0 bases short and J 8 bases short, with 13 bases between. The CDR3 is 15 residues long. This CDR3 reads CASSLGGPRGEKLFF. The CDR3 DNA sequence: TGTGCCAGCAGCTTAGGGGGGCCAAGGGGCGAAAAACTGTTTTTT.

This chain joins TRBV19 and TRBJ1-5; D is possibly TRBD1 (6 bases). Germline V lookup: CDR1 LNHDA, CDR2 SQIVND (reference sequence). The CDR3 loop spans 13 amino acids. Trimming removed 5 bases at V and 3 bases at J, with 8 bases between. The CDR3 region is CASSDRYNQPQHF. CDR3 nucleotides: TGTGCCAGTAGTGACAGGTACAATCAGCCCCAGCATTTT.

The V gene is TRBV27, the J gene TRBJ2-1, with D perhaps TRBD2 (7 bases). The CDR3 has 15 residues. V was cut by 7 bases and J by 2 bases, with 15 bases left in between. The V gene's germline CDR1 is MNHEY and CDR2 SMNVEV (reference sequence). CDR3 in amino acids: CASKGGLAAYNEQFF. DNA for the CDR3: TGTGCCAGCAAAGGGGGGCTAGCGGCCTACAATGAGCAGTTCTTC.

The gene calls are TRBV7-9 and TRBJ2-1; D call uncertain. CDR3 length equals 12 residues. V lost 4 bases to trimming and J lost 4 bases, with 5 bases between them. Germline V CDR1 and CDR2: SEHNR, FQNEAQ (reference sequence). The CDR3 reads CASSSIYNEQFF. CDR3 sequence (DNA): TGTGCCAGCAGCTCTATTTACAATGAGCAGTTCTTC.